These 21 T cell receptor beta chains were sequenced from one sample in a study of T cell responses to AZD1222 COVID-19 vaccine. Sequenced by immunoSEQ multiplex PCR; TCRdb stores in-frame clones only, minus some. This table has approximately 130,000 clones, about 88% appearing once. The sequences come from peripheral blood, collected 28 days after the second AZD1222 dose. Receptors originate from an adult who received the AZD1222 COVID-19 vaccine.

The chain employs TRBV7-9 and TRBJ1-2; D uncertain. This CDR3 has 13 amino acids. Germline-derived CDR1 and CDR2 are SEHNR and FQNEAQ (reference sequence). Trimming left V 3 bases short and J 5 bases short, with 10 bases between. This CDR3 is CASSFGEQYGYTF. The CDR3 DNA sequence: TGTGCCAGCAGCTTCGGGGAACAATATGGCTACACCTTC. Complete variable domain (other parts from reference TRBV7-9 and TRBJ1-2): DTGVSQNPRHKITKRGQNVTFRCDPISEHNRLYWYRQTLGQGPEFLTYFQNEAQLEKSRLLSDRFSAERPKGSFSTLEIQRTEQGDSAMYLCASSFGEQYGYTFGSGTRLTVV.

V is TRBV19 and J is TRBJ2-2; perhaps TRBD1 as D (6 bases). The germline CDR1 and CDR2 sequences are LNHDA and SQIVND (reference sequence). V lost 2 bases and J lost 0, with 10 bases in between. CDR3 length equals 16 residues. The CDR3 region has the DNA TGTGCCAGTAGTATACGACAGGCAACGAACACCGGGGAGCTGTTTTTT. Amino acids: CASSIRQATNTGELFF.

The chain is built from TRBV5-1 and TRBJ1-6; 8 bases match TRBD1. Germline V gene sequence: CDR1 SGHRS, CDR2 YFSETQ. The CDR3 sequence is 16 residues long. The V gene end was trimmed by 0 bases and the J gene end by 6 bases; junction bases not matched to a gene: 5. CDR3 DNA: TGCGCCAGCAGCTTGGGGGTCGGACAGGGTAATTCACCCCTCCACTTT. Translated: CASSLGVGQGNSPLHF.

The CDR3 coding sequence is TGTGCCAGCAGCCTCCAGGGGGTCAATGAGCAGTTCTTC. Translating gives CASSLQGVNEQFF. The rearrangement links TRBV9 to TRBJ2-1; the match to TRBD1 covers 7 bases. The CDR3 runs to 13 residues. The J segment lost 6 bases and the V segment lost 4 bases, leaving 4 bases of the junction unmatched. Germline CDR1 is SGDLS and CDR2 is YYNGEE.

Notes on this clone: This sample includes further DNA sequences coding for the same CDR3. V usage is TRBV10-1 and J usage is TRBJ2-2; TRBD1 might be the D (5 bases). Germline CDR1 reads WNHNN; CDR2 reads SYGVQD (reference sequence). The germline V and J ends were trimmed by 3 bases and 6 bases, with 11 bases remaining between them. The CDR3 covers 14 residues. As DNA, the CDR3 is TGCGCCAGCAGTGACAGGGTGGACGCCGGGGAGCTGTTTTTT. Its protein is CASSDRVDAGELFF.

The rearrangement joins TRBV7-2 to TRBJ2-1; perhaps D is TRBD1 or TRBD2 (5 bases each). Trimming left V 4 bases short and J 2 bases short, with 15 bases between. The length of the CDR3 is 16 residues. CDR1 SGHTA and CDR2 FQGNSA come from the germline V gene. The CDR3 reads CASSYHERGPYNEQFF. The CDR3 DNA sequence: TGTGCCAGCAGCTACCACGAGAGGGGCCCCTACAATGAGCAGTTCTTC.

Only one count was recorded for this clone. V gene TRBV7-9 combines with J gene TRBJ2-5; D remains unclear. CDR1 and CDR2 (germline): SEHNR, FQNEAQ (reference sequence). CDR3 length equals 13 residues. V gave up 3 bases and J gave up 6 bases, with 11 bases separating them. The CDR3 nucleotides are TGTGCCAGCAGCTTTGGAATAGCCCAGACCCAGTACTTC. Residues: CASSFGIAQTQYF.

The CDR3 DNA is TGCGCCAGCAGTGAAGGGCCGGATGGTGGCTACACCTTC. Its translation is CASSEGPDGGYTF. V and J are TRBV10-2 and TRBJ1-2; D unresolved. The ends were cut back, 3 bases at V and 7 bases at J, with 12 bases in the middle. Germline CDR1 and CDR2: WSHSY and SAAADI. This CDR3 spans 13 amino acids.

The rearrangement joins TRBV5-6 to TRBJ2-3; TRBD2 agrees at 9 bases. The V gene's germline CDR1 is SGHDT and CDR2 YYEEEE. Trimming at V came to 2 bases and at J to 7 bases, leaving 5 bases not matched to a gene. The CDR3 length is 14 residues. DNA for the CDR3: TGTGCCAGCAGCTTTTGGCTAGCGGGGAATACGCAGTATTTT. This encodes CASSFWLAGNTQYF.

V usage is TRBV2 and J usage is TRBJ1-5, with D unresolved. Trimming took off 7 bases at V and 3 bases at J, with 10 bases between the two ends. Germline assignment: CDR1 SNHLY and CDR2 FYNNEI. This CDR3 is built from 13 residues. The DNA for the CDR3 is TGTGCCAGCAAGGCCTCCCCCAATCAGCCCCAGCATTTT. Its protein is CASKASPNQPQHF.

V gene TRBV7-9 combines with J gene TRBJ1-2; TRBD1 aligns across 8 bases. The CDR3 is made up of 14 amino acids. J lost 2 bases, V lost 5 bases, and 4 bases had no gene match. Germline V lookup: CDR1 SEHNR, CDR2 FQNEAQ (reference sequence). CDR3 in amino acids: CASSPGQGNYGYTF. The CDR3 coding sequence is TGTGCCAGCAGCCCCGGACAGGGAAACTATGGCTACACCTTC. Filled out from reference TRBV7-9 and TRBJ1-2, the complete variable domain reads DTGVSQNPRHKITKRGQNVTFRCDPISEHNRLYWYRQTLGQGPEFLTYFQNEAQLEKSRLLSDRFSAERPKGSFSTLEIQRTEQGDSAMYLCASSPGQGNYGYTFGSGTRLTVV.

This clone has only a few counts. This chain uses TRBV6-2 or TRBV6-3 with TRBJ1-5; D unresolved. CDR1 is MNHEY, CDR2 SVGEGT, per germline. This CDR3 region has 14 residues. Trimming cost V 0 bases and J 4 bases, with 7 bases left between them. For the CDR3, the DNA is TGTGCCAGCAGTTACTCAACAGAGAATCAGCCCCAGCATTTT. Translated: CASSYSTENQPQHF.

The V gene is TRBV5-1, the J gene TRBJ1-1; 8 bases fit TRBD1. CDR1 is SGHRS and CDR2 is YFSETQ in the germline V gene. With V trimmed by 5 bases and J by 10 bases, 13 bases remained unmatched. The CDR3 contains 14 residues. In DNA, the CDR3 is TGCGCCAGCAGATCCGGGACAGGTTTGAGAGGAGCTTTCTTT. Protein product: CASRSGTGLRGAFF.

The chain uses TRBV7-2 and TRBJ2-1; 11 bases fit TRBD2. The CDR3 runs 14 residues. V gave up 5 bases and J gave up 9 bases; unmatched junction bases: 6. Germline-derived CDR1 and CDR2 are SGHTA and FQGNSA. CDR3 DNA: TGTGCCAGCAGCCATAGCGGGGGGGCCTCTGAGCAGTTCTTC. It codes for CASSHSGGASEQFF.

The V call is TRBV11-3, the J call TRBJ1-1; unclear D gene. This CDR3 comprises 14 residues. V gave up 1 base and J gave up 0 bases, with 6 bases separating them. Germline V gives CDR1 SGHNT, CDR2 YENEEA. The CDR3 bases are TGTGCCAGCAGCTTAGTCAGTGTGAACACTGAAGCTTTCTTT. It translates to CASSLVSVNTEAFF.

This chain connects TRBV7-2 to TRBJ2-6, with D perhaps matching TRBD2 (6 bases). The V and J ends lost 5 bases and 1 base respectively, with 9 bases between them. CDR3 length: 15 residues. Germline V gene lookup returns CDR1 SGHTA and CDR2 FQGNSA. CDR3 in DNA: TGTGCCAGCAGCCCACGGGAGTCTGGGGCCAACGTCCTGACTTTC. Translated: CASSPRESGANVLTF.

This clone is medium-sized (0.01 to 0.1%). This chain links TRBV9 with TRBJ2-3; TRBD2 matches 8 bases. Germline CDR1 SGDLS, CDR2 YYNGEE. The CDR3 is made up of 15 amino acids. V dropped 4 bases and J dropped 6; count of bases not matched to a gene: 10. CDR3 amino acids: CASSPPREGLDTQYF. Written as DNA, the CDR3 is TGTGCCAGCAGCCCTCCCCGGGAGGGGTTGGATACGCAGTATTTT.

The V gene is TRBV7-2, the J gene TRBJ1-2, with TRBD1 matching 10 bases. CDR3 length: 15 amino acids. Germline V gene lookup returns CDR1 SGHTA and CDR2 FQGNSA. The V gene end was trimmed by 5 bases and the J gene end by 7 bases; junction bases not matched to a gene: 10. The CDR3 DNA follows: TGTGCCAGCAGCCATCAAACGGACAGGGGGGGTGGCTACACCTTC. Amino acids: CASSHQTDRGGGYTF.

The CDR3: CASRAGLAGGSGEQFF. CDR3 sequence (DNA): TGTGCCAGCAGGGCGGGACTAGCGGGGGGATCCGGTGAGCAGTTCTTC. The chain couples TRBV2 to TRBJ2-1, with 15 bases aligning to TRBD2. This CDR3 has 16 amino acids. Germline V gene sequence: CDR1 SNHLY, CDR2 FYNNEI. The junction had 9 bases not matched to a gene; V was cut back by 6 bases and J by 9 bases.

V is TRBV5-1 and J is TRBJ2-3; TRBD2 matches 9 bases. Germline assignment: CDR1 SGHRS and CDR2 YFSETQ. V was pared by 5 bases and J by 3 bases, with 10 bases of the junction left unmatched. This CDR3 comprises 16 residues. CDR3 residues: CASSSPAGGLTDTQYF. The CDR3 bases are TGCGCCAGCAGTAGCCCAGCGGGGGGCCTTACAGATACGCAGTATTTT.

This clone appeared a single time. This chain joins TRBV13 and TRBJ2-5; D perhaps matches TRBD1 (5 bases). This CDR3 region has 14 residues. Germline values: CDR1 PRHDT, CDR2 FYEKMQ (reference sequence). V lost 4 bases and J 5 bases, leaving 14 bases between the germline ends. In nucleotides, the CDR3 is TGTGCCAGCAGCTGGAAGGGTTCAGGGGAGACCCAGTACTTC. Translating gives CASSWKGSGETQYF.